The 14 T cell receptor beta chains listed next were all sequenced from one sample in a study of T cell changes during pregnancy in multiple sclerosis (dated by TCRdb to between 2018 and 2021). Libraries were built with the immunoSEQ multiplex PCR assay. TCRdb provides this immuneACCESS table in a form limited to in-frame rearrangements. Some clones are lacking; in checked studies, under half of them reflect an unresolved V gene, and why the rest are absent is not known. In all, the sample holds some 39,000 clones, and around 92% of those were seen once. Approximately 1.1% of the sample comes from the top ten. What was sequenced was PBMCs (not recorded whether the cells were cultured). Every receptor here comes from a female donor with multiple sclerosis, enrolled in a pregnancy study.

This sequence joins TRBV5-3 and TRBJ2-6; D is perhaps TRBD1 (5 bases). TRBV5-3 is an ORF for which the function is uncertain. This CDR3 spans 17 amino acids. V was trimmed by 0 bases and J by 2 bases, leaving 12 bases between them. DNA for the CDR3: TGTGCCAGAAGCTTGGCAGGGCCCCACGCTGGGGCCAACGTCCTGACTTTC. Amino acids: CARSLAGPHAGANVLTF.

The genes are TRBV2 and TRBJ2-5; D gene ambiguous. The length of the CDR3 is 16 residues. Trimming stripped 8 bases from V and 5 bases from J, with 24 bases between. The germline V gene encodes CDR1 SNHLY and CDR2 FYNNEI. The CDR3 loop reads CASDGDRSPVAETQYF. In DNA, the CDR3 is TGTGCCAGCGATGGAGATAGATCCCCAGTAGCCGAGACCCAGTACTTC. Full variable domain (missing parts from reference TRBV2 and TRBJ2-5): EPEVTQTPSHQVTQMGQEVILRCVPISNHLYFYWYRQILGQKVEFLVSFYNNEISEKSEIFDDQFSVERPDGSNFTLKIRSTKLEDSAMYFCASDGDRSPVAETQYFGPGTRLLVL.

This CDR3 reads CASSSNWDSYEQYF. The CDR3 region has the DNA TGTGCCAGCAGCTCAAATTGGGACAGCTACGAGCAGTACTTC. The chain combines TRBV7-2 with TRBJ2-7; 7 positions agree with TRBD1. The CDR3 extends over 14 amino acids. Germline trimming cut 4 bases from V and 3 bases from J; bases unmatched to any gene: 6. Germline-derived CDR1 and CDR2 are SGHTA and FQGNSA.

The chain links TRBV7-3 to TRBJ2-5; D not certain. V was shortened by 5 bases and J by 5 bases, with 15 bases between the two germline ends. Germline V gene lookup returns CDR1 SGHTA and CDR2 FQGTGA. There are 14 residues in the CDR3. CDR3 sequence reads: CASSRLGRYETQYF. The DNA for the CDR3 is TGTGCCAGCAGCAGGTTAGGTAGATACGAGACCCAGTACTTC.

The rearrangement uses TRBV5-1 and TRBJ2-7; unclear D gene. This CDR3 spans 14 amino acids. Germline CDR1 is SGHRS and CDR2 is YFSETQ. V lost 0 bases and J lost 6, with 13 bases in between. CDR3 DNA sequence: TGCGCCAGCAGCTTGGGTATCCCTTTACTCGAGCAGTACTTC. Translating it yields CASSLGIPLLEQYF.

The chain combines TRBV25-1 with TRBJ2-3; 8 nucleotides agree with TRBD2. The CDR3 covers 16 residues. Germline CDR1 and CDR2: MGHDK and SYGVNS. V was pared by 3 bases and J by 5 bases, with 10 bases of the junction left unmatched. CDR3 bases: TGTGCCAGCAGTGAGGGACGGGAGGGCCATGTAGATACGCAGTATTTT. Translated, it gives CASSEGREGHVDTQYF.

The V call is TRBV28, the J call TRBJ2-7; the D call may be TRBD1 or TRBD2 (5 bases each). V lost 5 bases to trimming and J lost 3 bases, with 11 bases between them. The CDR3 loop spans 13 amino acids. Per germline, CDR1 MDHEN and CDR2 SYDVKM. CDR3 amino acids: CASSLGEIYEQYF. Here the CDR3 DNA reads TGTGCCAGCAGTCTGGGGGAAATCTACGAGCAGTACTTC. Filled out from reference TRBV28 and TRBJ2-7, the complete variable domain reads DVKVTQSSRYLVKRTGEKVFLECVQDMDHENMFWYRQDPGLGLRLIYFSYDVKMKEKGDIPEGYSVSREKKERFSLILESASTNQTSMYLCASSLGEIYEQYFGPGTRLTVT.

The rearrangement uses TRBV6-5 and TRBJ1-1, with 8 bases that match TRBD1. The CDR3 sequence is 14 residues long. Germline CDR1 reads MNHEY; CDR2 reads SVGAGI. V was pared by 6 bases and J by 3 bases, with 6 bases of the junction left unmatched. This chain's CDR3 is CASSTQGGDTEAFF. Written as DNA, the CDR3 is TGTGCCAGCAGCACACAGGGGGGCGACACTGAAGCTTTCTTT.

This CDR3 is CASSQEGIMNTEAFF. The DNA of the CDR3 is TGTGCCAGCAGCCAAGAGGGGATAATGAACACTGAAGCTTTCTTT. The chain uses TRBV9 and TRBJ1-1, with D perhaps matching TRBD1 (5 bases). This CDR3 spans 15 amino acids. Between the trimmed V and J ends, which lost 4 bases and 0 bases, there was a span of 13 bases. Germline loops: CDR1 SGDLS, CDR2 YYNGEE.

The rearrangement links TRBV14 to TRBJ2-7; no clear D. V was trimmed by 1 base and J by 3 bases, leaving 10 bases between them. There are 14 residues in the CDR3. Germline-derived CDR1 and CDR2 are SGHDN and FVKESK. The CDR3, as DNA: TGTGCCAGCAGCCAAGTAGGGATGGGCTACGAGCAGTACTTC. This sequence encodes CASSQVGMGYEQYF.

The V gene is TRBV19, the J gene TRBJ1-4, with a tentative D call TRBD1 (5 bases). Looked up from germline, CDR1 is LNHDA and CDR2 is SQIVND (reference sequence). This CDR3 comprises 12 residues. Trimming pared 7 bases from V and 8 bases from J, leaving 11 bases between. The CDR3 coding sequence is TGTGCCAGTAATAGGGGTGAGGAAAAACTGTTTTTT. It yields the protein CASNRGEEKLFF.

The V call is TRBV9, the J call TRBJ2-5; 8 bases are a match to TRBD1. The CDR3 is made up of 14 amino acids. Germline V gives CDR1 SGDLS, CDR2 YYNGEE. The junction had 3 bases not matched to a gene; V was cut back by 0 bases and J by 5 bases. The CDR3: CASSVGTGRETQYF. The CDR3, as DNA: TGTGCCAGCAGCGTAGGGACAGGGAGGGAGACCCAGTACTTC.

The J gene is TRBJ2-1, the V gene TRBV27; TRBD1 aligns across 8 bases. V trimming: 5 bases; J trimming: 8 bases; junction bases outside the gene matches: 8. The CDR3 is made up of 14 amino acids. From germline, CDR1 is MNHEY and CDR2 SMNVEV (reference sequence). CDR3 bases: TGTGCCAGCAGTCGGACAGGGACGTGGGATGAGCAGTTCTTC. It codes for CASSRTGTWDEQFF.

The genes are TRBV9 and TRBJ2-7; D possibly matches TRBD1 or TRBD2 (5 bases each). Germline V gene lookup returns CDR1 SGDLS and CDR2 YYNGEE. The CDR3 contains 15 residues. The germline V and J ends were trimmed by 0 bases and 5 bases, with 15 bases remaining between them. The CDR3 DNA follows: TGTGCCAGCAGCGTAGCGTCAGGGTCGAGGGACGAGCAGTACTTC. Translating gives CASSVASGSRDEQYF.